This paragraph reports one T cell receptor beta chain. Its antigen is as yet unknown. TCRdb's copy holds only in-frame clones and misses some; the assay was immunoSEQ multiplex PCR. The sample contains tens of thousands of clones, 60% to 80% of which appear only once. This sample was taken from a study of radiotherapy plus CTLA-4 blockade in lung cancer. Turning to the study itself: Patients showed objective responses in 15% to 20% of cases, and disease control was achieved by about 31%.

Regarding the study as a whole: Tumor-origin TCR clones grew in blood after radiotherapy plus ipilimumab.

Germline V lookup: CDR1 MDHEN, CDR2 SYDVKM. The CDR3 has 14 residues. The V end lost 3 bases, the J end lost 2 bases, and 8 bases lay between the germline ends. Patients had chemo-refractory metastatic non-small-cell lung cancer and received focal radiation plus CTLA-4 blockade that used ipilimumab. This sequence was found in a human donor with non-small cell lung cancer whose response to radiotherapy plus ipilimumab could not be evaluated. Some clones in this sample may be carry-over from other donors' samples. Material: peripheral blood, obtained from a patient treated with radiotherapy plus ipilimumab. The chain couples TRBV28 to TRBJ2-1, with a weak D call TRBD2 (6 bases). The CDR3 DNA sequence: TGTGCCAGCAGTTTTCTAGCGACCTACAATGAGCAGTTCTTC. It codes for CASSFLATYNEQFF.